One TCR beta chain is described in this entry. The CDR3 totals 14 residues. V lost 6 bases, J lost 4 bases, and 6 bases stayed unmatched. Germline V gene data show CDR1 as MNHEY and CDR2 as SVGAGI. This sample was included in a study of blood T cell repertoires in COVID-19. As originally analysed: Amplification of reference gene primers provided the estimated nucleated cell counts. The repertoire was sequenced with immunoSEQ multiplex PCR; TCRdb's copy has only in-frame clones and lacks some. Clonal size and the V and J genes are those of that table, whereas D and trimming came from the DNA. The data show 150,000 to 200,000 clones, over 85% seen once.

The chain uses TRBV6-5 and TRBJ1-3; 7 bases match TRBD1. This clonotype originated in a man in his sixties with active or convalescent COVID-19. The sequenced sample was peripheral blood. The CDR3 DNA is TGTGCCAGCAGAACAGGGGTCGGCGGAAACACCATATATTTT. This codes for CASRTGVGGNTIYF.